This TCR beta chain was profiled in a study of CD8+CD57+ T cells in acquired aplastic anemia. Study overall: The mean DNA yield obtained from sorted CD4+ and CD8+ cells came to roughly 3.4 ug. Whole-study findings and limits: Levels of CD8+ Simpson's diversity were not significantly distinct in patients versus controls.

Turning to this clonotype: The target antigen is unknown.

Germline loops: CDR1 LNHDA, CDR2 SQIVND (reference sequence). Losses at the gene ends were 3 bases for V and 1 base for J; bases not matched to a gene: 3. The CDR3 totals 15 residues. All patients picked for sequencing had shown, by flow cytometry, an expansion of CD8+CD57+ cells. TCR beta VDJ and CDR3 profiling used genomic DNA as template. TCRdb called the reads again in MiXCR, with one record for every CDR3 protein. The profile shows around 130,000 distinct CDR3 sequences, 55% to 70% of them singletons. V gene TRBV19 combines with J gene TRBJ2-3, with TRBD2 matching over 8 bases. Material: sorted CD4+, CD8+, or CD8+CD57+ T cells (not recorded which) from PBMCs. This clonotype was obtained from a human donor with aplastic anemia. Written as DNA, the CDR3 is TGTGCCAGTAGTATCTCGGGGGGGGGCACAGATACGCAGTATTTT. Amino acid sequence: CASSISGGGTDTQYF.